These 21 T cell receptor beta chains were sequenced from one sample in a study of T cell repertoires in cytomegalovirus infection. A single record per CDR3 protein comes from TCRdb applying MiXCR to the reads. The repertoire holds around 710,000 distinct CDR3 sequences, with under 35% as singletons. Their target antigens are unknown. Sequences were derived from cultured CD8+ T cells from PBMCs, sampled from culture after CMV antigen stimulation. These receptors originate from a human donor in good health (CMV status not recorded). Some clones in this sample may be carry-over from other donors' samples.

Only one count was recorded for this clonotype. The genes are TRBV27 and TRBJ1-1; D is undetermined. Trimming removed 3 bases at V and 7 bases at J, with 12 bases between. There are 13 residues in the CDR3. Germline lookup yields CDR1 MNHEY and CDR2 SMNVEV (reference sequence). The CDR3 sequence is CASSFGPSREAFF. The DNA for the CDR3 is TGTGCCAGCAGTTTCGGGCCGTCCCGTGAAGCTTTCTTT.

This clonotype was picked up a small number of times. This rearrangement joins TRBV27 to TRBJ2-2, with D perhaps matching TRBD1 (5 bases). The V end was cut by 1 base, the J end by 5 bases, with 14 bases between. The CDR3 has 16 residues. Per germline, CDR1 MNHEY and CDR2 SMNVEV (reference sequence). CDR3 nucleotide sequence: TGTGCCAGCAGTTTATTATTAGTCCAGGGTACCGGGGAGCTGTTTTTT. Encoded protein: CASSLLLVQGTGELFF.

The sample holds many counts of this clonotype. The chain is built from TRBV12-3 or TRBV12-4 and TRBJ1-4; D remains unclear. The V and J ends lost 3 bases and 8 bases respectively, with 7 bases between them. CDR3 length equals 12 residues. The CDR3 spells CASSFRVEKLFF. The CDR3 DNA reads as TGTGCCAGCAGTTTTCGGGTCGAAAAACTGTTTTTT.

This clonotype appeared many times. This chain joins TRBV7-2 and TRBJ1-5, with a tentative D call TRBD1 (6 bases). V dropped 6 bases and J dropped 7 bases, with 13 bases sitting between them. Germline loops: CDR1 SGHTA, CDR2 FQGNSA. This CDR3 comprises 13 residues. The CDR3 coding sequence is TGTGCCAGCAGTTGGAACAGGGACCAGCCCCAGCATTTT. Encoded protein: CASSWNRDQPQHF.

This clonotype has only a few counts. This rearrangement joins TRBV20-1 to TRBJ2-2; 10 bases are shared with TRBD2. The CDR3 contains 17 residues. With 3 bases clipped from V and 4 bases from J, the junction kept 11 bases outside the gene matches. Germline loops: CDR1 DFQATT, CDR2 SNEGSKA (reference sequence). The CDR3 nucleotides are TGCAGTGCTAGTTCCAGCGGGGGGGTAAGGAGCACCGGGGAGCTGTTTTTT. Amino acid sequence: CSASSSGGVRSTGELFF.

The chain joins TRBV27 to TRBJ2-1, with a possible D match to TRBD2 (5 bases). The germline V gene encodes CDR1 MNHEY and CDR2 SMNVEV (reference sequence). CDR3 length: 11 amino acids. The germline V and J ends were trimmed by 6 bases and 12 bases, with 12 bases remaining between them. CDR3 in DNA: TGTGCCAGCAGCCCGGGATTCGGGCAGTTCTTC. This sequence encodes CASSPGFGQFF.

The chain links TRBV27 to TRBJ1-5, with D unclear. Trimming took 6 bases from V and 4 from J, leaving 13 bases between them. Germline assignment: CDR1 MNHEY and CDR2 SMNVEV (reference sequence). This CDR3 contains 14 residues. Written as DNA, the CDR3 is TGTGCCAGCAGATCTTCGGAAGGGAATCAGCCCCAGCATTTT. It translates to CASRSSEGNQPQHF.

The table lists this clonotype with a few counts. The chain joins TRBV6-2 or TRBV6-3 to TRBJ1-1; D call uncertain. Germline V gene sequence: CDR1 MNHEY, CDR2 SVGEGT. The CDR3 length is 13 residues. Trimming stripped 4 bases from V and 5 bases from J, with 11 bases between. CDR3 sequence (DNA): TGTGCCAGCAGTTCCTTGGGTGCTACTGAAGCTTTCTTT. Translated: CASSSLGATEAFF.

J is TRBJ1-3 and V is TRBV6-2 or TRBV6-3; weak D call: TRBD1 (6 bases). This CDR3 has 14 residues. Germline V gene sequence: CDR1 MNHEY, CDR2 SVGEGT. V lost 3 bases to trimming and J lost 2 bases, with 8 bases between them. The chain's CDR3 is CASSYAGAGNTIYF. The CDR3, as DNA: TGTGCCAGCAGTTATGCAGGGGCTGGAAACACCATATATTTT.

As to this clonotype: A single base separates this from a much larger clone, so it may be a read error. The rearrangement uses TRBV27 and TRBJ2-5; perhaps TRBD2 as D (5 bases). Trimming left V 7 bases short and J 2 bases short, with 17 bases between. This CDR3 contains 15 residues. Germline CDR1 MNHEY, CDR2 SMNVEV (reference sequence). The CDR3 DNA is TGTGCCAGCATGCCATGGCCTAGCCGACAAGAGACCCAGTACTTC. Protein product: CASMPWPSRQETQYF.

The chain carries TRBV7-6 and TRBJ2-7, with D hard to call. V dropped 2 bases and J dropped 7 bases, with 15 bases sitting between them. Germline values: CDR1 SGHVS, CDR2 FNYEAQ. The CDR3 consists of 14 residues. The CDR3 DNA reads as TGTGCCAGCAGCTTAAATCAACGGTCTAGGGAGCAGTACTTC. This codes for CASSLNQRSREQYF.

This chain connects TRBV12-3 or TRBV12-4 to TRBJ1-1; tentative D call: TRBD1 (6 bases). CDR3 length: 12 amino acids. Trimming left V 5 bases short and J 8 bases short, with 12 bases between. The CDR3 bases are TGTGCCAGCAGTGTTGGGACATCAGAAGCTTTCTTT. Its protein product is CASSVGTSEAFF.

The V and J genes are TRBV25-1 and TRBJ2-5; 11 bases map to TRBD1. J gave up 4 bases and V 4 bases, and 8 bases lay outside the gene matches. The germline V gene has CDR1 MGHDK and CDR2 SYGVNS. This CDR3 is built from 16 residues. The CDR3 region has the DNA TGTGCCAGCAGTGGTTTCGGACAGGGGGCAGGAGAGACCCAGTACTTC. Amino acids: CASSGFGQGAGETQYF.

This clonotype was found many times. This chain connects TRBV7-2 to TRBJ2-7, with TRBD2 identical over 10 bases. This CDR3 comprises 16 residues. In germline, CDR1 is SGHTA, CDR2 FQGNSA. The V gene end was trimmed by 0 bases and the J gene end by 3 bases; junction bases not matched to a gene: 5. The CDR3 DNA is TGTGCCAGCAGCTTAGCTTTAGCGGGGGGAAACTACGAGCAGTACGTC. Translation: CASSLALAGGNYEQYV.

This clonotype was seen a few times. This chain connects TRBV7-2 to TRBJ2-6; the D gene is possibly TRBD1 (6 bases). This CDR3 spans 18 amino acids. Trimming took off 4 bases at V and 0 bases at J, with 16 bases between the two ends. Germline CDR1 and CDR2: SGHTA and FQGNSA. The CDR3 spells CASSWTGQTISGANVLTF. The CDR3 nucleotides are TGTGCCAGCAGCTGGACGGGACAAACTATCTCTGGGGCCAACGTCCTGACTTTC.

The CDR3 spells CASSLAGTVNQPQHF. As DNA, the CDR3 is TGTGCCAGCAGCTTAGCCGGGACAGTCAATCAGCCCCAGCATTTT. The chain employs TRBV7-8 and TRBJ1-5; 7 bases are a match to TRBD1. This CDR3 is built from 15 residues. V lost 0 bases, J lost 3 bases, and 2 bases stayed unmatched. The germline V gene encodes CDR1 SGHVS and CDR2 FQNEAQ.

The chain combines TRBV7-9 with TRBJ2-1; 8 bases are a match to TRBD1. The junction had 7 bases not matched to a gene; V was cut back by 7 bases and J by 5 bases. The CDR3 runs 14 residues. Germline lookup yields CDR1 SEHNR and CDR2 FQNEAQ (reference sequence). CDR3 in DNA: TGTGCCAGCACTAGACAGGGGTCGAACAATGAGCAGTTCTTC. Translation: CASTRQGSNNEQFF.

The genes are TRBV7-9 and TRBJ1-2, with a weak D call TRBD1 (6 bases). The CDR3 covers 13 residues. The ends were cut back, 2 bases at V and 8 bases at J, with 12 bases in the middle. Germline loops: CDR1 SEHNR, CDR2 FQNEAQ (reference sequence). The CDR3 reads CASSLNRALGYTF. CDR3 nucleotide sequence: TGTGCCAGCAGCTTAAACAGGGCCCTCGGCTACACCTTC.

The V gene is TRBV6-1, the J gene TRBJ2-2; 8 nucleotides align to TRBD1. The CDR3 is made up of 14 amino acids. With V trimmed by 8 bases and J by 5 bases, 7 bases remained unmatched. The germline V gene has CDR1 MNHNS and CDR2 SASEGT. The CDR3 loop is CASRPGGKTGELFF. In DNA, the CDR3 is TGTGCCAGCCGTCCAGGGGGCAAAACCGGGGAGCTGTTTTTT.

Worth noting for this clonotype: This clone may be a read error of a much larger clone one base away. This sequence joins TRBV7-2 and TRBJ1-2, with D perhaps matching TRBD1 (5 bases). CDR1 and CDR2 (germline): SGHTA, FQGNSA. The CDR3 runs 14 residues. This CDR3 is CASSFLGQPYSYTF. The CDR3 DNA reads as TGTGCCAGCAGCTTCTTAGGACAACCCTATAGCTACACCTTC.

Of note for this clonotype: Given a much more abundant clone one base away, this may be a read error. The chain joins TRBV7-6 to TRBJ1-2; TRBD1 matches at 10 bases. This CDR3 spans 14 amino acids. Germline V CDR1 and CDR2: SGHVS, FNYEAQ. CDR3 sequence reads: CASSTDRGFKGCTF. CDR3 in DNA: TGTGCCAGCTCCACGGACAGGGGGTTCAAGGGCTGCACCTTC.